The 30 T cell receptor beta chains given below trace back to one sample, sequenced in a study of yellow fever vaccine responses in identical twins. TCRdb re-called the RT-PCR reads through MiXCR, storing one row per CDR3 protein. The sample contains 4,500 to 6,500 distinct CDR3 sequences, 70% to 90% of which appear only once. This specimen was T cells from blood (PBMCs), unsorted or a sorted subset (not recorded which), taken before or after yellow fever vaccination (not recorded which). The receptors stem from a woman aged 18-29 years who received the yellow fever vaccine.

The rearrangement joins TRBV11-1 to TRBJ2-4; tentative D call: TRBD1 (6 bases). The CDR3 runs to 15 residues. CDR1 is SGHAT and CDR2 is FQDESV in the germline V gene (reference sequence). Between the trimmed V and J ends, which lost 5 bases and 0 bases, there was a span of 11 bases. This chain's CDR3 is CASSTGQLAKNIQYF. In DNA form, the CDR3 reads TGTGCCAGCAGCACCGGACAGCTAGCCAAAAACATTCAGTACTTC.

The chain combines TRBV6-2 or TRBV6-3 with TRBJ2-4; 7 positions agree with TRBD2. Germline V CDR1 and CDR2: MNHEY, SVGEGT. Unmatched junction bases numbered 10, after V lost 8 bases and J lost 0 bases. This CDR3 comprises 16 residues. The CDR3 nucleotides are TGTGCCAGCCATCCTAGCGGCAGTGGAGCCAAAAACATTCAGTACTTC. This translates into CASHPSGSGAKNIQYF.

This chain connects TRBV20-1 to TRBJ2-4; D is perhaps TRBD2 (6 bases). The CDR3 length is 14 residues. Germline assignment: CDR1 DFQATT and CDR2 SNEGSKA (reference sequence). V gave up 5 bases and J gave up 0 bases, with 11 bases separating them. The CDR3 DNA reads TGCAGTGCTCATCGCGGGGTAGCCAAAAACATTCAGTACTTC. Translation: CSAHRGVAKNIQYF.

Regarding this clonotype: The junction departs from the called germline gene at one end, perhaps through a read error. The chain employs TRBV11-1 and TRBJ2-7; TRBD2 matches at 11 bases. The CDR3 is 14 amino acids. Germline values: CDR1 SGHAT, CDR2 FQDESV (reference sequence). In DNA, the CDR3 is TGTGCCAGCAGGTTAGCGGGAGGGTCCTACGAGCAGTACTTC. It translates to CASRLAGGSYEQYF.

For the CDR3, the DNA is TGTGCCAGCAGTCAAGGCCCGTTCTACGAGCAGTACTTC. This codes for CASSQGPFYEQYF. The rearrangement joins TRBV6-1 to TRBJ2-7; D is unresolved. V was cut by 5 bases and J by 3 bases, with 11 bases left in between. CDR3 size: 13 residues. Germline V gene lookup returns CDR1 MNHNS and CDR2 SASEGT.

The chain couples TRBV11-1 to TRBJ2-4; the D is unclear. The germline gives CDR1 SGHAT, CDR2 FQDESV (reference sequence). The CDR3 is 17 amino acids. Between the trimmed V and J ends, which lost 2 bases and 3 bases, there was a span of 17 bases. CDR3 bases: TGTGCCAGCAGCTTACCCCCTCGCATCGATTTCAAAAACATTCAGTACTTC. Amino acid sequence: CASSLPPRIDFKNIQYF.

The CDR3 nucleotides read TGCGCCAGCAGATTCGGACAGGGCTACGAGCAGTACTTC. Encoded protein: CASRFGQGYEQYF. The V and J genes are TRBV5-1 and TRBJ2-7; 8 bases line up with TRBD1. This CDR3 is built from 13 residues. Germline CDR1 is SGHRS and CDR2 is YFSETQ. The V gene end was trimmed by 5 bases and the J gene end by 3 bases; junction bases not matched to a gene: 4.

The rearrangement links TRBV5-1 to TRBJ1-5, with D unresolved. V was pared by 1 base and J by 4 bases, with 6 bases between. This CDR3 comprises 13 residues. The germline CDR1 and CDR2 sequences are SGHRS and YFSETQ. CDR3 DNA sequence: TGCGCCAGCAGCTTGTCGGGGAATCAGCCCCAGCATTTT. It translates to CASSLSGNQPQHF. Based on the CDR3 plus reference TRBV5-1 and TRBJ1-5, the full variable domain is KAGVTQTPRYLIKTRGQQVTLSCSPISGHRSVSWYQQTPGQGLQFLFEYFSETQRNKGNFPGRFSGRQFSNSRSEMNVSTLELGDSALYLCASSLSGNQPQHFGDGTRLSIL.

J is TRBJ2-1 and V is TRBV11-1; 10 nucleotides align to TRBD2. The CDR3 has 14 residues. V shed 2 bases and J 5 bases; nucleotides not matched to a gene: 0. The germline CDR1 and CDR2 sequences are SGHAT and FQDESV (reference sequence). The CDR3 protein is CASSLLAGDNEQFF. The CDR3 DNA is TGTGCCAGCAGCTTACTAGCGGGAGACAATGAGCAGTTCTTC. The full variable domain, in which reference TRBV11-1 and TRBJ2-1 provide the parts outside the CDR3, is EAEVAQSPRYKITEKSQAVAFWCDPISGHATLYWYRQILGQGPELLVQFQDESVVDDSQLPKDRFSAERLKGVDSTLKIQPAELGDSAMYLCASSLLAGDNEQFFGPGTRLTVL.

The chain is built from TRBV28 and TRBJ2-7; 9 positions match TRBD1. This CDR3 contains 14 residues. V shed 4 bases and J 9 bases; nucleotides not matched to a gene: 10. Germline assignment: CDR1 MDHEN and CDR2 SYDVKM. In nucleotides, the CDR3 is TGTGCCAGCAGTTCGGGACAGGGCAGAAAAACGCAGTACTTC. Encoded protein: CASSSGQGRKTQYF.

The genes are TRBV27 and TRBJ2-1; TRBD2 might be the D (5 bases). The germline V and J ends were trimmed by 6 bases and 7 bases, with 19 bases remaining between them. Germline CDR1 reads MNHEY; CDR2 reads SMNVEV (reference sequence). This CDR3 has 15 residues. Written as DNA, the CDR3 is TGTGCCAGCAGGACCAGCTCACAGAGGGTAAATGAGCAGTTCTTC. Its protein is CASRTSSQRVNEQFF.

The chain carries TRBV25-1 and TRBJ1-5; no firm D call. V was cut by 1 base and J by 4 bases, with 8 bases left in between. The CDR3 is 14 amino acids. Germline-derived CDR1 and CDR2 are MGHDK and SYGVNS. The CDR3 spells CASSEFGVNQPQHF. Here the CDR3 DNA reads TGTGCCAGCAGTGAATTTGGGGTGAATCAGCCCCAGCATTTT.

V usage is TRBV4-1 and J usage is TRBJ2-7, with D perhaps given as TRBD1 or TRBD2 (5 bases each). Germline CDR1 MGHRA, CDR2 YSYEKL. CDR3 size: 15 residues. The V and J ends lost 3 bases and 0 bases respectively, with 12 bases between them. CDR3 amino acids: CASSHRTGTSYEQYF. CDR3 bases: TGCGCCAGCAGCCATCGTACCGGGACCTCCTACGAGCAGTACTTC.

The CDR3 nucleotides are TGTGCCAGCAGCACCATCGAGGGCGAGGGCTACACCTTC. It yields the protein CASSTIEGEGYTF. This rearrangement joins TRBV13 to TRBJ1-2, with no clear D. This CDR3 comprises 13 residues. Per germline, CDR1 PRHDT and CDR2 FYEKMQ (reference sequence). Trimming took 5 bases from V and 8 from J, leaving 15 bases between them.

The chain carries TRBV28 and TRBJ2-1; 12 positions match TRBD2. V lost 8 bases, J lost 7 bases, and 21 bases stayed unmatched. The CDR3 is 19 amino acids. Looked up from germline, CDR1 is MDHEN and CDR2 is SYDVKM. Here the CDR3 DNA reads TGTGCCAGCGGGGTTGGGCTAGCGGGAGGGTTGGTCTCTGGAAATGAGCAGTTCTTC. Translated, it gives CASGVGLAGGLVSGNEQFF.

The chain employs TRBV11-3 and TRBJ2-7; possible D gene TRBD1, 6 bases. The CDR3 totals 14 residues. V was trimmed by 0 bases and J by 4 bases, leaving 10 bases between them. Germline values: CDR1 SGHNT, CDR2 YENEEA. CDR3 DNA sequence: TGTGCCAGCAGCTTAGACAGGGGTCGGTACGAGCAGTACTTC. Its protein product is CASSLDRGRYEQYF.

The chain links TRBV28 to TRBJ2-5; no clear D gene. V lost 6 bases and J lost 5, with 13 bases in between. CDR1 is MDHEN, CDR2 SYDVKM, per germline. The length of the CDR3 is 13 residues. The CDR3 DNA reads TGTGCCAGCAGAAACCCCGGATGGGAGACCCAGTACTTC. Amino acids: CASRNPGWETQYF. Full variable domain (missing parts from reference TRBV28 and TRBJ2-5): DVKVTQSSRYLVKRTGEKVFLECVQDMDHENMFWYRQDPGLGLRLIYFSYDVKMKEKGDIPEGYSVSREKKERFSLILESASTNQTSMYLCASRNPGWETQYFGPGTRLLVL.

The chain combines TRBV11-3 with TRBJ2-3; 7 bases are a match to TRBD1. The V gene's germline CDR1 is SGHNT and CDR2 YENEEA. CDR3 size: 17 residues. V lost 3 bases, J lost 2 bases, and 11 bases stayed unmatched. The CDR3 protein is CASSFPLGTALTDTQYF. CDR3 in DNA: TGTGCCAGCAGCTTCCCTCTAGGGACAGCTCTCACAGATACGCAGTATTTT.

The rearrangement joins TRBV11-1 to TRBJ1-2; TRBD1 matches 8 bases. Germline loops: CDR1 SGHAT, CDR2 FQDESV (reference sequence). J lost 2 bases, V lost 0 bases, and 5 bases had no gene match. CDR3 length equals 16 residues. This CDR3 is CASSLAQGALNYGYTF. For the CDR3, the DNA is TGTGCCAGCAGCTTAGCTCAGGGGGCATTAAACTATGGCTACACCTTC.

The chain is built from TRBV6-1 and TRBJ2-1; no reliable D call. Trimming left V 8 bases short and J 0 bases short, with 8 bases between. Germline V gene sequence: CDR1 MNHNS, CDR2 SASEGT. The CDR3 sequence is 13 residues long. In DNA form, the CDR3 reads TGTGCCAGCGGGTGGAGCTCCTACAATGAGCAGTTCTTC. Translated, it gives CASGWSSYNEQFF.

The V gene is TRBV5-3, the J gene TRBJ2-7; D unresolved. TRBV5-3 counts as an open reading frame of uncertain function. The CDR3 length is 10 residues. V lost 6 bases, J lost 5 bases, and 6 bases lay in between. The CDR3 nucleotides read TGTGCCAGAAAGACGCACGAGCAGTACTTC. Amino acid sequence: CARKTHEQYF.

The J gene is TRBJ1-6, the V gene TRBV25-1; D is unresolved. V lost 3 bases to trimming and J lost 11 bases, with 23 bases between them. This CDR3 spans 17 amino acids. The V gene's germline CDR1 is MGHDK and CDR2 SYGVNS. The CDR3, as DNA: TGTGCCAGCAGTGACAGAGGAGGGCTGGCTTACGGGGCACCCCTCCACTTT. Amino acid sequence: CASSDRGGLAYGAPLHF.

This clonotype was counted a few times. V and J are TRBV29-1 and TRBJ2-2; a weak D match, TRBD1 (6 bases). Germline loops: CDR1 SQVTM, CDR2 ANQGSEA. V shed 6 bases and J shed 6 bases, with 14 bases lying between them. The CDR3 totals 13 residues. Written as DNA, the CDR3 is TGCAGCGTACGACAGGATTCGGCCGGGGAGCTGTTTTTT. It specifies CSVRQDSAGELFF.

The table lists this clonotype with a count of one. The chain links TRBV27 to TRBJ2-5, with D uncertain. The germline gives CDR1 MNHEY, CDR2 SMNVEV (reference sequence). The CDR3 contains 14 residues. V lost 3 bases, J lost 4 bases, and 12 bases lay in between. CDR3 in DNA: TGTGCCAGCAGTTTCACCCTGGTATCAGAGACCCAGTACTTC. The encoded protein is CASSFTLVSETQYF.

This chain uses TRBV12-3 or TRBV12-4 with TRBJ2-3; D gene uncertain. Trimming stripped 5 bases from V and 2 bases from J, with 8 bases between. The CDR3 is 13 residues long. The CDR3 protein is CASSPAYTDTQYF. Here the CDR3 DNA reads TGTGCCAGCAGTCCCGCCTACACAGATACGCAGTATTTT.

This rearrangement joins TRBV14 to TRBJ2-3; TRBD2 might be the D (5 bases). Germline assignment: CDR1 SGHDN and CDR2 FVKESK. V was clipped by 0 bases and J by 4 bases, with 14 bases between them. This CDR3 region has 16 residues. Here the CDR3 reads CASSQDLAILPDTQYF. Here the CDR3 DNA reads TGTGCCAGCAGCCAAGATCTAGCTATTCTCCCAGATACGCAGTATTTT.

The table lists this clonotype with a count of one. The genes are TRBV4-2 and TRBJ2-7; unclear D gene. The CDR3 length is 15 residues. Germline assignment: CDR1 LGHNA and CDR2 YNFKEQ. Deletions cut 4 bases from V and 4 bases from J, with 17 bases between. The CDR3 reads CASSPQGPKVYEQYF. CDR3 DNA: TGTGCCAGCAGCCCCCAAGGACCCAAGGTTTACGAGCAGTACTTC.

This chain links TRBV20-1 with TRBJ1-4, with a tentative D call TRBD1 (6 bases). With 3 bases removed from V and 7 bases from J, the gap between germline ends came to 24 bases. CDR1 is DFQATT, CDR2 SNEGSKA, per germline (reference sequence). The CDR3 covers 17 residues. CDR3 sequence reads: CSASPIRGRGHGEKLFF. The CDR3, as DNA: TGCAGTGCTAGTCCCATCAGAGGCAGGGGACATGGTGAAAAACTGTTTTTT.

About this clonotype itself: Compared with germline, one end of the junction differs, possibly owing to a read error. J is TRBJ2-5 and V is TRBV7-6; tentatively, D is TRBD2 (5 bases). CDR3 length: 14 residues. CDR1 SGHVS and CDR2 FNYEAQ come from the germline V gene. The CDR3 DNA follows: TGTGCTAGCAGCTTATTCGGGAACCAAGAGACCCAGTACTTC. It encodes CASSLFGNQETQYF. The full variable domain, rest sourced from reference TRBV7-6 and TRBJ2-5, is GAGVSQSPRYKVTKRGQDVALRCDPISGHVSLYWYRQALGQGPEFLTYFNYEAQQDKSGLPNDRFSAERPEGSISTLTIQRTEQRDSAMYRCASSLFGNQETQYFGPGTRLLVL.

The chain carries TRBV18 and TRBJ1-6; 9 bases fit TRBD1. The J segment lost 10 bases and the V segment lost 4 bases, leaving 8 bases of the junction unmatched. Per germline, CDR1 KGHSH and CDR2 LQKENI. The CDR3 spans 15 residues. In nucleotides, the CDR3 is TGTGCCAGCTCACTTCGGACAGGGGAGGACTCACCCCTCCACTTT. Amino acids: CASSLRTGEDSPLHF.